These 15 T cell receptor beta chains originate from one sample sequenced in a study of tumor-infiltrating lymphocytes in primary liver carcinoma. Unsorted bulk tissue (roughly 19-30 mg) underwent RNA and DNA co-extraction. The input was approximately 0.45 ug total RNA; TCR beta cDNA was made from it with a constant-region primer. ARM-PCR was slightly modified, and three nested multiplex PCR rounds with it gave rise to the TCR beta libraries. Running about 11 cycles apiece, the first two PCR rounds relied on TRBV1-TRBV30 forward primers together with a C-beta reverse primer. TCRdb ran MiXCR on the multiplex PCR reads and lists one entry per CDR3 protein. The data hold roughly 78,000 distinct CDR3 sequences, with 71% observed a single time. The sequencing sample was made of liver tumor tissue from sampling region 4. Subset denoted: tumor region T4, right-lateral pole. All receptors come from a woman aged 60 to 75 with primary liver carcinoma and hepatitis B virus infection.

The sample holds one count of this clonotype. The junction shows a germline mismatch at one end, possibly a read error. The rearrangement uses TRBV10-2 and TRBJ2-4; D gene unclear. The germline gives CDR1 WSHSY, CDR2 SAAADI. The length of the CDR3 is 14 residues. The CDR3, as DNA: TGCGCAAGCAGTGAGTCAAGGGTATGGGACATTCAGTACTTC. This codes for CASSESRVWDIQYF.

This clonotype was detected many times. The chain is built from TRBV5-5 and TRBJ1-4; D call uncertain. Trimming took 4 bases from V and 7 from J, leaving 11 bases between them. The CDR3 is 13 amino acids. Germline CDR1 and CDR2: SGHKS and YYEKEE (reference sequence). The CDR3 bases are TGTGCCAGCAGCGTGATGACATCTGAAAAACTGTTTTTT. It specifies CASSVMTSEKLFF. Filled out from reference TRBV5-5 and TRBJ1-4, the complete variable domain reads DAGVTQSPTHLIKTRGQQVTLRCSPISGHKSVSWYQQVLGQGPQFIFQYYEKEERGRGNFPDRFSARQFPNYSSELNVNALLLGDSALYLCASSVMTSEKLFFGSGTQLSVL.

Of note for this clonotype: One end of the junction does not line up with germline, which may come from a read error. The V and J genes are TRBV4-2 and TRBJ2-7, with D possibly TRBD1 on 6 matching bases. Germline V gene lookup returns CDR1 LGHNA and CDR2 YNFKEQ. This CDR3 is built from 14 residues. CDR3 coding DNA: TGTACCAGCAGCCAGGGACAAGGAGACCACGAGCAGTACTTC. Encoded protein: CTSSQGQGDHEQYF.

Comments on this clonotype: The conserved final phenylalanine or tryptophan is absent from the CDR3, which likely points to a read error. It is unclear where the CDR3 begins or ends on the DNA, so no DNA is shown, and the CDR3 is as TCRdb lists it. The chain carries TRBV6-2 or TRBV6-3 and TRBJ1-2. Germline loops: CDR1 MNHEY, CDR2 SVGEGT. 12 amino acids form the CDR3, both terminal residues included. The chain's CDR3 is CASSHSGGQPLG.

About this clonotype itself: A much larger clone differs by one base, so this may be a read error. The genes are TRBV7-9 and TRBJ2-1, with 7 nucleotides matching TRBD1. Germline V gives CDR1 SEHNR, CDR2 FQNEAQ (reference sequence). The CDR3 has 14 amino acids. CDR3: CTSSLGTVDNEQFF. CDR3 sequence (DNA): TGTACCAGCAGCTTAGGGACAGTAGACAATGAGCAGTTCTTC.

Concerning this clonotype itself: One end of the junction does not line up with germline, which may come from a read error. CDR3 region: CASRRDKGNYGYTF. CDR3 nucleotide sequence: TGTGCCAGCAGGCGGGACAAGGGGAACTATGGTTACACCTTC. The chain has TRBV5-6 and TRBJ1-2; D may be TRBD1 (6 bases). The CDR3 length is 14 residues. Germline V CDR1 and CDR2: SGHDT, YYEEEE. The full variable domain, in which reference TRBV5-6 and TRBJ1-2 provide the parts outside the CDR3, is DAGVTQSPTHLIKTRGQQVTLRCSPKSGHDTVSWYQQALGQGPQFIFQYYEEEERQRGNFPDRFSGHQFPNYSSELNVNALLLGDSALYLCASRRDKGNYGYTFGSGTRLTVV.

For this clonotype: This may arise from a read error, as a much more abundant clone is one base away. The genes are TRBV7-9 and TRBJ2-7; 7 nucleotides line up with TRBD1. CDR1 and CDR2 (germline): SEHNR, FQNEAQ (reference sequence). This CDR3 has 14 residues. CDR3 DNA sequence: TGTGCCAGCAGCTCACAGGGGTTCTCTTACGATCAGTACTTC. Residues: CASSSQGFSYDQYF.

This clonotype showed up many times. A read error may be the cause here, since a much bigger clone is one base away. V and J are TRBV11-2 and TRBJ2-5; D gene uncertain. Between the trimmed V and J ends, which lost 5 bases and 0 bases, there was a span of 7 bases. In germline, CDR1 is SGHAT, CDR2 FQNNGV. This CDR3 region has 13 residues. The CDR3 loop reads CASSQVYQETQYF. Written as DNA, the CDR3 is TGTGCCAGCAGCCAAGTGTACCAAGAGACCCAGTACTTC.

As regards this clonotype: One junction end does not reproduce the germline sequence, and a read error may be involved. V and J are TRBV14 and TRBJ2-7; D might be TRBD1 (6 bases). Germline assignment: CDR1 SGHDN and CDR2 FVKESK. The CDR3 is made up of 14 amino acids. CDR3 amino acids: CASSPDSITYVQYF. CDR3 DNA sequence: TGTGCCAGCAGCCCGGACAGCATCACCTACGTGCAGTACTTC.

The genes are TRBV30 and TRBJ2-1; D is unclear. Per the germline V gene, CDR1 is GTSNPN and CDR2 is SVGIG (reference sequence). There are 12 residues in the CDR3. V lost 1 base and J lost 15, with 16 bases in between. CDR3 sequence (DNA): TGTGCCTGGAGTGGCCGACCGGCCCTGCTGTTCTTC. Encoded protein: CAWSGRPALLFF.

This clonotype has a handful of counts. The chain is built from TRBV7-3 and TRBJ2-1; D is possibly TRBD1 or TRBD2 (6 bases each). V was cut by 4 bases and J by 8 bases, with 15 bases left in between. The CDR3 totals 14 residues. CDR1 and CDR2 from the germline V gene are SGHTA and FQGTGA. The CDR3 coding sequence is TGTGCCAGCAGCTCCCACGGGGGCCAGGATGAGCAGTTCTTC. It translates to CASSSHGGQDEQFF.

The rearrangement uses TRBV11-2 and TRBJ2-3, with TRBD2 as a possible D gene (5 bases). The V end was cut by 5 bases, the J end by 4 bases, with 16 bases between. The germline V gene encodes CDR1 SGHAT and CDR2 FQNNGV. There are 15 residues in the CDR3. The CDR3 protein is CASSHGLASPDTQYF. The CDR3 DNA follows: TGTGCCAGCAGCCATGGACTGGCGAGCCCAGATACGCAGTATTTT.

A remark on this clonotype: Sequence at one end of the junction differs from germline and may be a read error. This chain uses TRBV28 with TRBJ2-1, with 12 bases fitting TRBD2. The CDR3 contains 18 residues. Germline values: CDR1 MDHEN, CDR2 SYDVKM. Written as DNA, the CDR3 is TGTGCCAGCAATTTATCTAGCGGGAGGGCCGGGGAATCCAATGAGCAGTTCTTC. Its protein is CASNLSSGRAGESNEQFF. The whole variable domain, filled in from reference TRBV28 and TRBJ2-1, reads DVKVTQSSRYLVKRTGEKVFLECVQDMDHENMFWYRQDPGLGLRLIYFSYDVKMKEKGDIPEGYSVSREKKERFSLILESASTNQTSMYLCASNLSSGRAGESNEQFFGPGTRLTVL.

Only a few counts were recorded for this clonotype. The chain links TRBV18 to TRBJ2-7, with 10 bases identical to TRBD1. The CDR3 is made up of 14 amino acids. Germline CDR1 KGHSH, CDR2 LQKENI. The junction had 2 bases not matched to a gene; V was cut back by 4 bases and J by 2 bases. The CDR3 DNA follows: TGTGCCAGCTCACTTGGGACAGGGGCCTACGAGCAGTACTTC. Its protein product is CASSLGTGAYEQYF.

Comment on this clonotype: The germline gene is not matched at one end of the junction; a read error may be the cause. The chain employs TRBV10-3 and TRBJ2-6, with D hard to call. CDR1 and CDR2 from the germline V gene are ENHRY and SYGVKD. The CDR3 covers 16 residues. The CDR3 region is CAISESAGPGANVLTF. CDR3 nucleotide sequence: TGTGCCATCAGCGAGTCGGCTGGCCCTGGGGCCAACGTCCTGACTTTC.